The 4 T cell receptor beta chains below come from one sample, sequenced in a study of shared clonotypes between healthy human individuals. Libraries were prepared by immunoSEQ multiplex PCR; TCRdb keeps only in-frame clonotypes and omits some of them. Counted here are fewer than 200,000 clones, around 63% occurring once; the ten biggest clones make up about 10%. Sequenced material: memory CD4+ T cells sorted from blood. Described subset: CD45RA-negative fraction. These receptors were taken from a young man in good health.

The gene calls are TRBV5-1 and TRBJ1-2; 9 nucleotides align to TRBD1. The germline V gene has CDR1 SGHRS and CDR2 YFSETQ. This CDR3 comprises 15 residues. Losses at the gene ends were 4 bases for V and 5 bases for J; bases not matched to a gene: 9. The DNA for the CDR3 is TGCGCCAGCAGCGCCGGGACAGGGAAGGCATATGGCTACACCTTC. It translates to CASSAGTGKAYGYTF.

The chain has TRBV2 and TRBJ2-3; the match to TRBD2 covers 9 bases. J lost 7 bases, V lost 5 bases, and 4 bases had no gene match. This CDR3 has 13 amino acids. Germline CDR1 SNHLY, CDR2 FYNNEI. The CDR3 protein is CASSTTSGYTQYF. Written as DNA, the CDR3 is TGTGCCAGCAGTACGACTAGCGGCTATACGCAGTATTTT. Supplemented by reference TRBV2 and TRBJ2-3, the full variable domain reads EPEVTQTPSHQVTQMGQEVILRCVPISNHLYFYWYRQILGQKVEFLVSFYNNEISEKSEIFDDQFSVERPDGSNFTLKIRSTKLEDSAMYFCASSTTSGYTQYFGPGTRLTVL.

The rearrangement joins TRBV28 to TRBJ1-4; TRBD1 matches at 10 bases. CDR3 length: 15 residues. V lost 6 bases and J lost 5; bases outside the gene matches: 6. Germline loops: CDR1 MDHEN, CDR2 SYDVKM. The CDR3 coding sequence is TGTGCCAGCAGGCTTTCGGGACAGGGGAATGAAAAACTGTTTTTT. Its translation is CASRLSGQGNEKLFF.

V and J are TRBV11-1 and TRBJ2-3; no reliable D call. The CDR3 is made up of 12 amino acids. V was trimmed by 4 bases and J by 5 bases, leaving 7 bases between them. Germline loops: CDR1 SGHAT, CDR2 FQDESV (reference sequence). The CDR3 bases are TGTGCCAGCAGCTCGACGGGAGATACGCAGTATTTT. It translates to CASSSTGDTQYF.